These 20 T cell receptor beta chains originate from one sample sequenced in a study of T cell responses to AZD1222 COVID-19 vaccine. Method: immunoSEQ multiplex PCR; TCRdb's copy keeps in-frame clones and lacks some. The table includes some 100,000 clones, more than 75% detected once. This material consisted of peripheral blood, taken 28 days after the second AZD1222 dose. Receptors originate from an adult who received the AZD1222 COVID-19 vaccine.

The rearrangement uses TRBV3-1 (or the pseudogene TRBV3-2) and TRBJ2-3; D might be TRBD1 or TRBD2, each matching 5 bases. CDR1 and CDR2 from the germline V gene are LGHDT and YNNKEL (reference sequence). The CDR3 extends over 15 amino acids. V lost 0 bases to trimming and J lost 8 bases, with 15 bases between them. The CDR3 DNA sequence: TGTGCCAGCAGCCAAGAGGGGACCCATCGGGGTACGCAGTATTTT. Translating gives CASSQEGTHRGTQYF.

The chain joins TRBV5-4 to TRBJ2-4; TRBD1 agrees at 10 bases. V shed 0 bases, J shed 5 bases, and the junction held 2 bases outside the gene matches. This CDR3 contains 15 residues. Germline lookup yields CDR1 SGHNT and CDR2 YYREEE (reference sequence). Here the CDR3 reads CASSLAGTGENIQYF. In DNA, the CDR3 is TGTGCCAGCAGCTTGGCCGGGACAGGGGAAAACATTCAGTACTTC.

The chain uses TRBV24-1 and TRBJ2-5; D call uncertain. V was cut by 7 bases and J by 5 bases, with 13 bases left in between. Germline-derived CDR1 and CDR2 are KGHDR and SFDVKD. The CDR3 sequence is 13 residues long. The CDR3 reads CATRARQDETQYF. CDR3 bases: TGTGCCACCAGGGCCCGGCAGGATGAGACCCAGTACTTC.

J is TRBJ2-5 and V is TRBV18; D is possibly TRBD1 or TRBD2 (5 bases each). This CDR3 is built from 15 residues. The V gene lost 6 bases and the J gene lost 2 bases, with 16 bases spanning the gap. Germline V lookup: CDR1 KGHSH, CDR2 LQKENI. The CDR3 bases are TGTGCCAGCTCCCCTGAGGGGAGAGATCAAGAGACCCAGTACTTC. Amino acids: CASSPEGRDQETQYF.

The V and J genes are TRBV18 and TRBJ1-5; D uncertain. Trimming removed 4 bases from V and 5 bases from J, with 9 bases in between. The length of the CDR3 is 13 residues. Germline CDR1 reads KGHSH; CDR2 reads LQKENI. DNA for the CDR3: TGTGCCAGCTCACTGGACGGGGATCAGCCCCAGCATTTT. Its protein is CASSLDGDQPQHF.

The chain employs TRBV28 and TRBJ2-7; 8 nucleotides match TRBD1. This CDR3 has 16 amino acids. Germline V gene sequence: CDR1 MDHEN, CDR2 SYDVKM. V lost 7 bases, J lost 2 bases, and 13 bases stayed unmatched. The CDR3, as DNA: TGTGCCAGCACTCCATCCCTGGACAGGGCAACCTACGAGCAGTACTTC. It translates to CASTPSLDRATYEQYF.

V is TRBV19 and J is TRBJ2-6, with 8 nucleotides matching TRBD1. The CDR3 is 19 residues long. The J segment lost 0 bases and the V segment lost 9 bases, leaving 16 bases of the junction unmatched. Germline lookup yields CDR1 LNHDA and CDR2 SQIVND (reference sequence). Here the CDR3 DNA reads TGTGCCAGCCAGAAACTAGGGGGACAGGCAAACTCTGGGGCCAACGTCCTGACTTTC. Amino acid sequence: CASQKLGGQANSGANVLTF.

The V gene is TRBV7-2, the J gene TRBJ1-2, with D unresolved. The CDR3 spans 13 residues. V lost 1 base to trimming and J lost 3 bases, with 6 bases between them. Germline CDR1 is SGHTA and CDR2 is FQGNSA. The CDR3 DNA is TGTGCCAGCAGCTTAGACAGCCACTATGGCTACACCTTC. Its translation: CASSLDSHYGYTF.

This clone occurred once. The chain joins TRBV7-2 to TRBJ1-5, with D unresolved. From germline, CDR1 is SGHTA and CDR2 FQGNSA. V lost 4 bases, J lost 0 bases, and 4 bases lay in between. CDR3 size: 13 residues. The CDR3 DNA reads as TGTGCCAGCAGCTCACATAGCAATCAGCCCCAGCATTTT. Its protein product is CASSSHSNQPQHF.

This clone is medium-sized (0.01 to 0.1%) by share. The CDR3 sequence is CASRNPGGSYEQYF. In DNA, the CDR3 is TGTGCCAGCAGAAACCCGGGGGGCTCCTACGAGCAGTACTTC. This chain joins TRBV7-2 and TRBJ2-7, with 7 bases identical to TRBD2. The CDR3 runs 14 residues. Germline V gene sequence: CDR1 SGHTA, CDR2 FQGNSA. The V gene end was trimmed by 6 bases and the J gene end by 0 bases; junction bases not matched to a gene: 5.

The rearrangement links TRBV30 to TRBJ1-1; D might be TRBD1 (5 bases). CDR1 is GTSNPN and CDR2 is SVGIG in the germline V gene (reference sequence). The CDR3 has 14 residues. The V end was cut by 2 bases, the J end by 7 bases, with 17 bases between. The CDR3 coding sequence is TGTGCCTGGAGTCTCCACCGGCGACAGATTGAAGCTTTCTTT. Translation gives CAWSLHRRQIEAFF.

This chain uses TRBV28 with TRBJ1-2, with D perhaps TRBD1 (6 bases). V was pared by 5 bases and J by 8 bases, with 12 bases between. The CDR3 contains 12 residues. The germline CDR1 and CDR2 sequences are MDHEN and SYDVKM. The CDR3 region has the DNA TGTGCCAGCAGTACAGGGAACGGGGGCTACACCTTC. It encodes CASSTGNGGYTF.

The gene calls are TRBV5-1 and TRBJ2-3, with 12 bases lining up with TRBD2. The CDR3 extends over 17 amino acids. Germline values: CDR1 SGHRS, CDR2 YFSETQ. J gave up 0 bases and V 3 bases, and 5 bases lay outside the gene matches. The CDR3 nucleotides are TGCGCCAGCAGCTCCCCTAGCGGGGGGGCCAGCACAGATACGCAGTATTTT. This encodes CASSSPSGGASTDTQYF. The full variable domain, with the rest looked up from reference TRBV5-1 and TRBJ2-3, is KAGVTQTPRYLIKTRGQQVTLSCSPISGHRSVSWYQQTPGQGLQFLFEYFSETQRNKGNFPGRFSGRQFSNSRSEMNVSTLELGDSALYLCASSSPSGGASTDTQYFGPGTRLTVL.

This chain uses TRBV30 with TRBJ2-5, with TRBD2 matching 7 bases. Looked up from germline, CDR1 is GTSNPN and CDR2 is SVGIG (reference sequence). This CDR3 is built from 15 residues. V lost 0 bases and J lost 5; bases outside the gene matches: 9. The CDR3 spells CAWSVLGGGGETQYF. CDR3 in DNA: TGTGCCTGGAGTGTACTTGGCGGGGGAGGGGAGACCCAGTACTTC. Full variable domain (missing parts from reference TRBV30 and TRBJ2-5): SQTIHQWPATLVQPVGSPLSLECTVEGTSNPNLYWYRQAAGRGLQLLFYSVGIGQISSEVPQNLSASRPQDRQFILSSKKLLLSDSGFYLCAWSVLGGGGETQYFGPGTRLLVL.

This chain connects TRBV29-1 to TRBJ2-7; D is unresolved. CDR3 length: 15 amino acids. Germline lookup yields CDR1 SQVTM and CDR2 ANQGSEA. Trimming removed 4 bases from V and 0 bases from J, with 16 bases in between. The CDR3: CSVVEFRVVSYEQYF. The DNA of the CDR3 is TGCAGCGTTGTGGAGTTTAGGGTGGTCTCCTACGAGCAGTACTTC.

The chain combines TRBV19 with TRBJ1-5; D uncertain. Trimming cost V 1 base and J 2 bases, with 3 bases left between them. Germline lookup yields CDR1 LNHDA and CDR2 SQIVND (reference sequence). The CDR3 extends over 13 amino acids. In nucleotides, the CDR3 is TGTGCCAGTAGTATAGCTGGCAATCAGCCCCAGCATTTT. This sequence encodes CASSIAGNQPQHF.

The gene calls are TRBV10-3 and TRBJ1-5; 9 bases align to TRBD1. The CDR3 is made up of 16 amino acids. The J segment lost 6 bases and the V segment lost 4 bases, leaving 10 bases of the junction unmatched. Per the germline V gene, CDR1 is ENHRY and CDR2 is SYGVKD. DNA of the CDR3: TGTGCCATCAGTGCGGACAGGGGACCCGCGGGTCAGCCCCAGCATTTT. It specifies CAISADRGPAGQPQHF.

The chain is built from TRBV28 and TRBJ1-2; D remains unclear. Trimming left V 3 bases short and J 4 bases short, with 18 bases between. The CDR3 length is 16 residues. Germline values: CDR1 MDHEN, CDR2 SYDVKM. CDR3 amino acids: CASSFVERAAVYGYTF. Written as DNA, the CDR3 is TGTGCCAGCAGTTTCGTGGAGAGGGCAGCTGTCTATGGCTACACCTTC.

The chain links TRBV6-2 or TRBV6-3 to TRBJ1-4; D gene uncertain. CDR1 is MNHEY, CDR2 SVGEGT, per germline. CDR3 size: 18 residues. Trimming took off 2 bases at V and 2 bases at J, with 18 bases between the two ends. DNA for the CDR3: TGTGCCAGCAGTTACGGGCGGGTCAGTTTGTCGACTAATGAAAAACTGTTTTTT. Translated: CASSYGRVSLSTNEKLFF.

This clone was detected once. This CDR3 is CASSPPWDYLGEQFF. CDR3 sequence (DNA): TGTGCCAGCAGCCCACCTTGGGACTATCTGGGTGAGCAGTTCTTC. V gene TRBV7-2 combines with J gene TRBJ2-1; TRBD2 agrees at 7 bases. With V trimmed by 5 bases and J by 9 bases, 13 bases remained unmatched. The CDR3 has 15 amino acids. Per germline, CDR1 SGHTA and CDR2 FQGNSA.